The 31 T cell receptor beta chains below come from one sample, sequenced in a study of Ad26.COV2.S vaccination and SARS-CoV-2 variants. Treatment reported: around 19 received Ad26.COV2.S at low or high dose, single or two shots; five or six received placebo; per-sample allocation not given. Following the first vaccine or placebo injection, samples were taken on day 63. Profiling relied on immunoSEQ multiplex PCR, and the TCRdb table lists in-frame clones only, not all of them. The table includes some 500,000 clones, roughly 87% detected once. The sequencing here drew on peripheral blood, taken in a trial of Ad26.COV2.S vaccine versus placebo. The receptors shown here come from a person between 18 and 65 years old who received the Ad26.COV2.S COVID-19 vaccine or a placebo.

The rearrangement links TRBV9 to TRBJ2-5, with D unresolved. The germline V gene encodes CDR1 SGDLS and CDR2 YYNGEE. The CDR3 has 14 amino acids. The V end was cut by 3 bases, the J end by 5 bases, with 14 bases between. The CDR3 DNA sequence: TGTGCCAGCAGCGCAACCGAAACACGGGAGACCCAGTACTTC. It codes for CASSATETRETQYF.

The J gene is TRBJ1-1, the V gene TRBV6-5; D possibly corresponds to TRBD1 (5 bases). V shed 7 bases and J shed 11 bases, with 17 bases lying between them. The CDR3 spans 12 residues. Germline V lookup: CDR1 MNHEY, CDR2 SVGAGI. CDR3 loop: CASKPGPGRAFF. As DNA, the CDR3 is TGTGCCAGCAAACCGGGTCCAGGGAGGGCTTTCTTT.

This sequence joins TRBV5-4 and TRBJ1-6; a weak D match, TRBD1 (5 bases). CDR1 and CDR2 (germline): SGHNT, YYREEE (reference sequence). The CDR3 covers 14 residues. The ends were cut back, 7 bases at V and 10 bases at J, with 18 bases in the middle. As DNA, the CDR3 is TGTGCCAGCGGAAGGGACTTTGGGGGATCACCCCTCCACTTT. Amino acid sequence: CASGRDFGGSPLHF.

This clone was found a few times. V is TRBV12-5 and J is TRBJ1-6, with D possibly matching TRBD1 (5 bases). Between the trimmed V and J ends, which lost 6 bases and 10 bases, there was a span of 10 bases. The CDR3 runs 12 residues. The germline V gene encodes CDR1 LGHNT and CDR2 FRNRAP. The CDR3 nucleotides read TGTGCTAGTGGCTGGGACCTCTCACCCCTCCACTTT. Its translation is CASGWDLSPLHF.

The genes are TRBV5-1 and TRBJ2-3; D remains unclear. Germline V lookup: CDR1 SGHRS, CDR2 YFSETQ. V gave up 4 bases and J gave up 3 bases, with 12 bases separating them. The CDR3 has 14 residues. For the CDR3, the DNA is TGCGCCAGCAGCCTCACCTTTCTAACAGATACGCAGTATTTT. It yields the protein CASSLTFLTDTQYF.

This clone was counted only a few times. V usage is TRBV7-9 and J usage is TRBJ1-6, with 9 nucleotides matching TRBD1. CDR1 and CDR2 from the germline V gene are SEHNR and FQNEAQ (reference sequence). The CDR3 is made up of 17 amino acids. V lost 6 bases, J lost 0 bases, and 6 bases stayed unmatched. The CDR3 here is CASSSDRGVSYNSPLHF. Here the CDR3 DNA reads TGTGCCAGCAGTTCGGACAGGGGAGTCTCCTATAATTCACCCCTCCACTTT. The variable domain in full, with the rest retrieved from reference TRBV7-9 and TRBJ1-6, is DTGVSQNPRHKITKRGQNVTFRCDPISEHNRLYWYRQTLGQGPEFLTYFQNEAQLEKSRLLSDRFSAERPKGSFSTLEIQRTEQGDSAMYLCASSSDRGVSYNSPLHFGNGTRLTVT.

The chain uses TRBV27 and TRBJ1-1; TRBD1 matches at 8 bases. V was clipped by 4 bases and J by 3 bases; unmatched bases: 13. The CDR3 runs to 17 residues. The germline CDR1 and CDR2 sequences are MNHEY and SMNVEV (reference sequence). This chain's CDR3 is CASSSPQLGTGDTEAFF. CDR3 DNA: TGTGCCAGCAGTTCACCCCAACTGGGGACAGGAGACACTGAAGCTTTCTTT.

The chain uses TRBV6-1 and TRBJ2-4; D not certain. There are 15 residues in the CDR3. The germline CDR1 and CDR2 sequences are MNHNS and SASEGT. V lost 2 bases, J lost 2 bases, and 10 bases lay in between. The CDR3 DNA reads TGTGCCAGCAGTGAATCCGGCCTTTCCAAAAACATTCAGTACTTC. Amino acids: CASSESGLSKNIQYF.

This sequence joins TRBV6-2 or TRBV6-3 and TRBJ2-1, with 9 bases that match TRBD1. Germline V gives CDR1 MNHEY, CDR2 SVGEGT. V dropped 4 bases and J dropped 5; count of bases not matched to a gene: 12. There are 17 residues in the CDR3. In nucleotides, the CDR3 is TGTGCCAGCAGTTCCAGTACGACAGGGGGGATCCACAATGAGCAGTTCTTC. The encoded protein is CASSSSTTGGIHNEQFF.

V is TRBV7-3 and J is TRBJ2-5; no reliable D call. The germline V gene has CDR1 SGHTA and CDR2 FQGTGA. The CDR3 extends over 13 amino acids. V gave up 5 bases and J gave up 4 bases, with 11 bases separating them. CDR3 coding DNA: TGTGCCAGCAGCCACGTCGCAGGAGAGACCCAGTACTTC. Its protein is CASSHVAGETQYF.

This clone was recorded once. This rearrangement joins TRBV10-3 to TRBJ1-6; 7 nucleotides agree with TRBD1. This CDR3 is built from 13 residues. Germline values: CDR1 ENHRY, CDR2 SYGVKD. With V trimmed by 10 bases and J by 5 bases, 5 bases remained unmatched. CDR3 region: CATRGGDNSPLHF. The CDR3 DNA reads as TGTGCCACCAGGGGGGGGGATAATTCACCCCTCCACTTT.

The chain joins TRBV7-3 to TRBJ2-5; the D call may be TRBD1 or TRBD2 (5 bases each). The CDR3 extends over 13 amino acids. Germline CDR1 SGHTA, CDR2 FQGTGA. Trimming pared 3 bases from V and 5 bases from J, leaving 10 bases between. This CDR3 is CASSFQGGETQYF. CDR3 in DNA: TGTGCCAGCAGCTTCCAGGGCGGGGAGACCCAGTACTTC.

Comments on this clone: Compared with germline, one end of the junction differs, possibly owing to a read error. V usage is TRBV15 and J usage is TRBJ1-2; tentatively, D is TRBD1 (5 bases). CDR1 LNHNV and CDR2 YYDKDF come from the germline V gene (reference sequence). This CDR3 is built from 12 residues. CDR3: CATSRVEDTQVF. CDR3 DNA sequence: TGTGCCACCAGCAGAGTCGAGGACACTCAAGTCTTC.

This clone showed up just once. The V and J genes are TRBV24-1 and TRBJ1-1, with a possible D match to TRBD1 (5 bases). V was pared by 0 bases and J by 4 bases, with 8 bases between. This CDR3 has 14 residues. Germline CDR1 is KGHDR and CDR2 is SFDVKD. The CDR3 reads CATSDLGGTTEAFF. The CDR3, as DNA: TGTGCCACCAGTGATTTGGGGGGAACCACTGAAGCTTTCTTT.

The chain links TRBV10-3 to TRBJ1-2; D is possibly TRBD1 (5 bases). Trimming stripped 2 bases from V and 8 bases from J, with 9 bases between. Germline CDR1 and CDR2: ENHRY and SYGVKD. The CDR3 has 12 residues. CDR3 DNA: TGTGCCATCAGTGAGAGGGGCGGCGGCTACACCTTC. Translating it yields CAISERGGGYTF.

The rearrangement joins TRBV5-4 to TRBJ2-2; D not resolved. The CDR3 covers 12 residues. V lost 3 bases, J lost 4 bases, and 4 bases lay in between. The germline V gene has CDR1 SGHNT and CDR2 YYREEE (reference sequence). The DNA for the CDR3 is TGTGCCAGCAGCTCTCGCACCGGGGAGCTGTTTTTT. This codes for CASSSRTGELFF. The whole variable domain, filled in from reference TRBV5-4 and TRBJ2-2, reads ETGVTQSPTHLIKTRGQQVTLRCSSQSGHNTVSWYQQALGQGPQFIFQYYREEENGRGNFPPRFSGLQFPNYSSELNVNALELDDSALYLCASSSRTGELFFGEGSRLTVL.

The chain couples TRBV30 to TRBJ2-1, with 10 bases fitting TRBD2. The CDR3 length is 13 residues. Germline CDR1 GTSNPN, CDR2 SVGIG (reference sequence). Trimming at V came to 7 bases and at J to 7 bases, leaving 7 bases not matched to a gene. CDR3 residues: CALAGGGGNEQFF. The CDR3 region has the DNA TGTGCCTTAGCGGGAGGTGGGGGAAATGAGCAGTTCTTC.

CDR3 bases: TGTGCCACCAGCAGAGATTGGGGAACCGGGGAGCTGTTTTTT. It codes for CATSRDWGTGELFF. The chain is built from TRBV15 and TRBJ2-2; unclear D gene. V lost 0 bases and J lost 5, with 7 bases in between. The CDR3 consists of 14 residues. Germline CDR1 reads LNHNV; CDR2 reads YYDKDF (reference sequence).

This chain connects TRBV7-8 to TRBJ1-1; possible D gene TRBD1, 5 bases. With 2 bases removed from V and 8 bases from J, the gap between germline ends came to 21 bases. The CDR3 extends over 16 amino acids. CDR1 and CDR2 from the germline V gene are SGHVS and FQNEAQ. The CDR3 nucleotides are TGTGCCAGCAGCTTATATCTTGGGACCGGACTCTCCGAAGCTTTCTTT. Encoded protein: CASSLYLGTGLSEAFF.

For this clone: This specimen includes other DNA sequences encoding the same CDR3. CDR3 sequence (DNA): TGCGCCAGCAGCTTGGACCGGATCTATGGCTACACCTTC. As protein: CASSLDRIYGYTF. V is TRBV5-1 and J is TRBJ1-2, with D uncertain. The ends were cut back, 0 bases at V and 4 bases at J, with 7 bases in the middle. In germline, CDR1 is SGHRS, CDR2 YFSETQ. The CDR3 is made up of 13 amino acids.

The gene calls are TRBV7-9 and TRBJ2-1; perhaps TRBD1 as D (6 bases). Germline CDR1 SEHNR, CDR2 FQNEAQ (reference sequence). This CDR3 contains 13 residues. The V and J ends lost 7 bases and 8 bases respectively, with 15 bases between them. CDR3 nucleotide sequence: TGTGCCAGCAAAAATCAGGGGATCGATGAGCAGTTCTTC. It specifies CASKNQGIDEQFF.

The sample holds one count of this clone. The chain employs TRBV4-1 and TRBJ2-3; D perhaps matches TRBD2 (6 bases). The CDR3 is made up of 17 amino acids. V was cut by 1 base and J by 4 bases, with 18 bases left in between. Germline lookup yields CDR1 MGHRA and CDR2 YSYEKL. The CDR3, as DNA: TGCGCCAGCAGCCAAGGGCCACTAGCCGGCCGCCCAGATACGCAGTATTTT. Its protein is CASSQGPLAGRPDTQYF.

The V gene is TRBV9, the J gene TRBJ1-6; no clear D. V lost 4 bases, J lost 0 bases, and 2 bases lay in between. This CDR3 spans 13 amino acids. In germline, CDR1 is SGDLS, CDR2 YYNGEE. The CDR3 sequence is CASSPSYNSPLHF. CDR3 DNA sequence: TGTGCCAGCAGCCCCTCCTATAATTCACCCCTCCACTTT.

J is TRBJ2-7 and V is TRBV5-1, with TRBD1 matching over 9 bases. The CDR3 extends over 14 amino acids. After removal of 5 bases from V and 3 bases from J, the junction contained 6 bases not matched to a gene. Per the germline V gene, CDR1 is SGHRS and CDR2 is YFSETQ. CDR3 residues: CASRPGTGNYEQYF. In DNA, the CDR3 is TGCGCCAGCAGGCCCGGGACAGGGAACTACGAGCAGTACTTC.

Comment on this clone: The sample carries other DNA sequences with the same CDR3. The chain employs TRBV5-1 and TRBJ2-5; tentative D call: TRBD2 (6 bases). The CDR3 length is 14 residues. Germline CDR1 and CDR2: SGHRS and YFSETQ. V lost 2 bases and J lost 2, with 10 bases in between. CDR3 amino acids: CASSFQGGQETQYF. CDR3 sequence (DNA): TGCGCCAGCAGCTTCCAGGGAGGTCAAGAGACCCAGTACTTC.

The chain links TRBV7-9 to TRBJ1-5; unclear D gene. Trimming left V 3 bases short and J 5 bases short, with 5 bases between. From germline, CDR1 is SEHNR and CDR2 FQNEAQ (reference sequence). The CDR3 sequence is 12 residues long. The CDR3 reads CASSFGHQPQHF. CDR3 coding DNA: TGTGCCAGCAGCTTCGGTCATCAGCCCCAGCATTTT.

This chain links TRBV7-8 with TRBJ2-1, with TRBD2 matching 7 bases. Germline V gives CDR1 SGHVS, CDR2 FQNEAQ. The CDR3 totals 19 residues. With 4 bases clipped from V and 1 base from J, the junction kept 16 bases outside the gene matches. CDR3 sequence: CASSYRPGWRERSYNEQFF. CDR3 DNA sequence: TGTGCCAGCAGCTACCGTCCGGGTTGGCGGGAGAGATCCTACAATGAGCAGTTCTTC. Combining the CDR3 with reference TRBV7-8 and TRBJ2-1 gives the whole variable domain GAGVSQSPRYKVAKRGQDVALRCDPISGHVSLFWYQQALGQGPEFLTYFQNEAQLDKSGLPSDRFFAERPEGSVSTLKIQRTQQEDSAVYLCASSYRPGWRERSYNEQFFGPGTRLTVL.

This clone was observed once. The chain recombines TRBV5-3 with TRBJ2-7; 9 nucleotides line up with TRBD1. TRBV5-3 has ORF status, its function being uncertain. Trimming cost V 4 bases and J 1 base; bases outside gene matches: 3. The CDR3 loop spans 14 amino acids. CDR3 residues: CARSPDRGSYEQYF. The CDR3 region has the DNA TGTGCCAGAAGCCCCGACAGGGGGTCCTACGAGCAGTACTTC.

The genes are TRBV19 and TRBJ1-2, with D possibly being TRBD1 (6 bases). V lost 5 bases, J lost 5 bases, and 12 bases lay in between. CDR3 size: 13 residues. Germline CDR1 and CDR2: LNHDA and SQIVND (reference sequence). CDR3 region: CASSPRRGYGYTF. The CDR3 DNA follows: TGTGCCAGTAGTCCCCGCAGGGGATATGGCTACACCTTC.

This clone occurred once. The V call is TRBV13, the J call TRBJ2-2; the D gene is possibly TRBD1 (5 bases). Germline lookup yields CDR1 PRHDT and CDR2 FYEKMQ (reference sequence). The CDR3 covers 19 residues. Trimming removed 4 bases from V and 6 bases from J, with 27 bases in between. The CDR3 sequence: CASSYIFADSRNRPGELFF. The DNA of the CDR3 is TGTGCCAGCAGCTACATTTTCGCGGATTCTAGGAACAGGCCCGGGGAGCTGTTTTTT.

For the CDR3, the DNA is TGCGCCAGCAGCCAAGTGGAAGGGTTATCCGGGGAGCTGTTTTTT. This encodes CASSQVEGLSGELFF. The J gene is TRBJ2-2, the V gene TRBV4-3, with D uncertain. V lost 1 base, J lost 6 bases, and 12 bases lay in between. This CDR3 is built from 15 residues. Germline loops: CDR1 LGHNA, CDR2 YSLEER.